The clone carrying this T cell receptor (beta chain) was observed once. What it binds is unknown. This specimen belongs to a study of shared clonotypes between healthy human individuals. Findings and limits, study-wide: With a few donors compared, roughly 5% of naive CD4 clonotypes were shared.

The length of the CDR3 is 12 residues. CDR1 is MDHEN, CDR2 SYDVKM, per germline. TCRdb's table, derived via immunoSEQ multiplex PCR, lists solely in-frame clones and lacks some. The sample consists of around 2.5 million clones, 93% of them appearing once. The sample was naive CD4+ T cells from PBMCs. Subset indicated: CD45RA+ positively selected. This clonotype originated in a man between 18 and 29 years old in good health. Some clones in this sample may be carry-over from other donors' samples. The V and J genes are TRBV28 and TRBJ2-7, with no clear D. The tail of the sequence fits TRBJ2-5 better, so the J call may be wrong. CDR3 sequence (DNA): TGTGCCAGCCGTAACCCCCTTAGGACCCAGTACTTC. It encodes CASRNPLRTQYF.